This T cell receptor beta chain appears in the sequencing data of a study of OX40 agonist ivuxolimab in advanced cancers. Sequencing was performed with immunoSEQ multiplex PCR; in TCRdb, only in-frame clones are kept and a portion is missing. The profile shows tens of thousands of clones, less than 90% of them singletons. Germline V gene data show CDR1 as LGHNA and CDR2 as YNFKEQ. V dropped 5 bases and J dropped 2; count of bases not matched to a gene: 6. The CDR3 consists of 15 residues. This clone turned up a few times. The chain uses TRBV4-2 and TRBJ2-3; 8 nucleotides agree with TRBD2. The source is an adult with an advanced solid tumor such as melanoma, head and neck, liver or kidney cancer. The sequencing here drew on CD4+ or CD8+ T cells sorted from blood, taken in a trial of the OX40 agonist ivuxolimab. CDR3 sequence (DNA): TGTGCCAGCAGCGGGGGACTAGACCCCACAGATACGCAGTATTTT. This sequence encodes CASSGGLDPTDTQYF.